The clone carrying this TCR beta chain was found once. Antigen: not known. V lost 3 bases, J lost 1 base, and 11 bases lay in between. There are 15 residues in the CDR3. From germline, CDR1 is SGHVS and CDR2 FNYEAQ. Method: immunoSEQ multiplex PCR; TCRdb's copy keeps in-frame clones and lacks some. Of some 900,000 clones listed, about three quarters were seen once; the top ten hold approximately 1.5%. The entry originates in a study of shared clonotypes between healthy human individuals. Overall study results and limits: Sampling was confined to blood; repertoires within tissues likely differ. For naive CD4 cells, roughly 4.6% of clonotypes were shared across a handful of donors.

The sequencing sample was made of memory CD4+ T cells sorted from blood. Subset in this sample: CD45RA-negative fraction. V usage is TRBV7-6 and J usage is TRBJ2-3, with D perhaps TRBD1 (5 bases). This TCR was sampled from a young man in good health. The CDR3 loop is CASSLQGSGTDTQYF. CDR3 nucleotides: TGTGCCAGCAGCTTGCAGGGATCGGGCACAGATACGCAGTATTTT.